This T cell receptor (beta chain) was documented in a study of blood T cell repertoires in COVID-19. On the study more broadly: From T cells, B-cell-depleted T cells, or PBMCs came the material, which was cDNA or gDNA.

Germline loops: CDR1 KGHSH, CDR2 LQKENI. The CDR3 extends over 12 amino acids. The V end was cut by 3 bases, the J end by 4 bases, with 4 bases between. Sequencing used immunoSEQ multiplex PCR; TCRdb keeps in-frame clones, though not all of them. Seen here are about 74,000 clones, about four fifths observed once, and the top ten hold about 35%. This sequence joins TRBV18 and TRBJ1-3; D gene ambiguous. Sequencing was performed on peripheral blood. The receptor comes from a man aged 65 to 85 with acute or convalescent COVID-19. In DNA, the CDR3 is TGTGCCAGCTCACCGGCCGGAAACACCATATATTTT. It codes for CASSPAGNTIYF.